These 9 T cell receptor beta chains were sequenced from one sample in a study of blood T cell repertoires in COVID-19. Libraries were prepared by immunoSEQ multiplex PCR; TCRdb keeps only in-frame clonotypes and omits some of them. This table has 300,000 or so clones, around four fifths appearing once. The sample comprised peripheral blood. The source of these receptors is a woman aged 45 to 65 with active or convalescent COVID-19.

The rearrangement joins TRBV9 to TRBJ1-2; TRBD1 matches 10 bases. The junction had 9 bases not matched to a gene; V was cut back by 4 bases and J by 6 bases. Germline loops: CDR1 SGDLS, CDR2 YYNGEE. The CDR3 runs to 15 residues. The CDR3 reads CASSPATGQGDGYTF. In DNA form, the CDR3 reads TGTGCCAGCAGCCCCGCGACCGGACAGGGGGATGGCTACACCTTC.

This chain joins TRBV6-5 and TRBJ2-1, with D possibly TRBD2 on 5 matching bases. Germline loops: CDR1 MNHEY, CDR2 SVGAGI. The V end lost 4 bases, the J end lost 5 bases, and 6 bases lay between the germline ends. This CDR3 is built from 12 residues. As DNA, the CDR3 is TGTGCCAGCAGTTGGCGGGACAATGAGCAGTTCTTC. Protein: CASSWRDNEQFF.

V gene TRBV18 combines with J gene TRBJ2-7; a possible D gene is TRBD1 (5 bases). CDR3 size: 14 residues. Trimming stripped 3 bases from V and 3 bases from J, with 12 bases between. CDR1 and CDR2 from the germline V gene are KGHSH and LQKENI. CDR3 protein: CASSPLIDSYEQYF. CDR3 bases: TGTGCCAGCTCACCCCTAATCGACAGCTACGAGCAGTACTTC.

The chain carries TRBV5-1 and TRBJ2-5; 9 bases line up with TRBD1. CDR3 length equals 15 residues. V gave up 2 bases and J gave up 4 bases; unmatched junction bases: 6. CDR1 SGHRS and CDR2 YFSETQ come from the germline V gene. Here the CDR3 reads CASSFGTGSGETQYF. In DNA form, the CDR3 reads TGCGCCAGCAGCTTTGGGACAGGGTCAGGAGAGACCCAGTACTTC.

V gene TRBV27 combines with J gene TRBJ1-5; no firm D call. Germline loops: CDR1 MNHEY, CDR2 SMNVEV (reference sequence). The ends were cut back, 5 bases at V and 4 bases at J, with 12 bases in the middle. The CDR3 runs to 14 residues. As DNA, the CDR3 is TGTGCCAGCAGTCCGCTAGGAAATAATCAGCCCCAGCATTTT. Its protein is CASSPLGNNQPQHF.

The chain uses TRBV19 and TRBJ1-2, with D possibly being TRBD1 (6 bases). The CDR3 length is 15 residues. The germline V gene encodes CDR1 LNHDA and CDR2 SQIVND (reference sequence). Trimming removed 5 bases from V and 3 bases from J, with 16 bases in between. The CDR3 sequence is CASSPPDRTHYGYTF. CDR3 in DNA: TGTGCCAGTAGTCCACCAGACAGGACCCACTATGGCTACACCTTC. Full variable domain (missing parts from reference TRBV19 and TRBJ1-2): DGGITQSPKYLFRKEGQNVTLSCEQNLNHDAMYWYRQDPGQGLRLIYYSQIVNDFQKGDIAEGYSVSREKKESFPLTVTSAQKNPTAFYLCASSPPDRTHYGYTFGSGTRLTVV.

CDR3 DNA: TGTGCCAGCAGCCCGGGACAGGGGAACTCCTATAATTCACCCCTCCACTTT. It encodes CASSPGQGNSYNSPLHF. The chain links TRBV28 to TRBJ1-6, with TRBD1 matching 10 bases. This CDR3 spans 17 amino acids. The germline V gene encodes CDR1 MDHEN and CDR2 SYDVKM. The junction had 5 bases not matched to a gene; V was cut back by 6 bases and J by 0 bases.

J is TRBJ2-1 and V is TRBV6-1; possibly TRBD1 for D (6 bases). V shed 6 bases and J shed 10 bases, with 19 bases lying between them. Germline lookup yields CDR1 MNHNS and CDR2 SASEGT. CDR3 length: 14 amino acids. The CDR3 region has the DNA TGTGCCAGCAGAACCACTCTAACCGACAGGGAGCAGTTCTTC. Translating it yields CASRTTLTDREQFF.

J is TRBJ1-1 and V is TRBV3-1 (or the pseudogene TRBV3-2), with D tentatively TRBD1 (5 bases). This CDR3 region has 14 residues. CDR1 and CDR2 from the germline V gene are LGHDT and YNNKEL (reference sequence). V was pared by 5 bases and J by 1 base, with 11 bases between. DNA for the CDR3: TGTGCCAGCAGCGGAGCTGACAGGAACACTGAAGCTTTCTTT. Protein product: CASSGADRNTEAFF.